Below, 31 T cell receptor beta chains from the same sample are listed, as sequenced in a study of tissue T cells after allogeneic stem cell transplantation. Time point here: mouse harvest day 7 after allogeneic transplant. Tail vein injection delivered 10^7 T-cell-depleted bone marrow cells and 10^6 splenic CD5+ T cells. The data were produced by immunoSEQ multiplex PCR, yet TCRdb's version contains in-frame clones alone and is incomplete. The sample records about 5,800 clones, 45% to 50% being singletons. Source material: skin. These receptors all come from a female BALB/c mouse given C57BL/6 T cells with graft-versus-host disease after an allogeneic hematopoietic cell transplant.

Note on this clone: The genes are named according to mouse. The DNA ends 1 residue before the CDR3 does, and the rest of the CDR3 is filled in from the germline J gene. The J gene is TRBJ2-5, the V gene TRBV26; the D call may be TRBD1 or TRBD2 (5 bases each). The germline V and J ends were trimmed by 2 bases and 6 bases, with 9 bases remaining between them. Germline V gene data show CDR1 as KGHPV and CDR2 as FQNQEV (reference sequence). This CDR3 contains 13 residues. CDR3 region: CASSLGGGDTQYF. The sequenced part of the CDR3 DNA is TGTGCCAGCAGTCTGGGGGGAGGGGACACCCAGTAC.

In regard to this clone: Here the gene names and germline are mouse. Sequencing ends 1 residue short of the CDR3 end; the germline J gene provides the rest. The chain recombines TRBV23 with TRBJ2-4; no check of the table's D call, TRBD1, against the DNA was made. Germline V gene sequence: CDR1 KGHTA, CDR2 FQNQQP. The CDR3 has 14 residues. The DNA read from the CDR3 is TGCTCCAGCAGTCACGGGGACAGACAAAACACCTTGTAC. It yields the protein CSSSHGDRQNTLY. The full CDR3 protein is CSSSHGDRQNTLYF. The variable domain in full, with the rest retrieved from reference TRBV23 and TRBJ2-4, is DAAVTQKPRYLIKMKGQEAEMKCIPEKGHTAVFWYQQKQSKELKFLIYFQNQQPLDQIDMVKERFSAVCPSSSLCSLGIRTCEAEDSALYLCSSSHGDRQNTLYFGAGTRLSVL.

Note on this clone: Gene names are the mouse ones. The CDR3 loop reads CASSPGGPGNTLYF. CDR3 DNA, as far as it was read: TGTGCCAGCAGCCCTGGGGGACCTGGAAATACGCTCTAT. The chain joins TRBV26 to TRBJ1-3; tentative D call: TRBD1 (5 bases). The read terminates 1 residue ahead of where the CDR3 ends, so the germline J gene completes it. From germline, CDR1 is KGHPV and CDR2 FQNQEV (reference sequence). V dropped 6 bases and J dropped 2 bases, with 11 bases sitting between them. The CDR3 is made up of 14 amino acids. Looking up the rest from reference TRBV26 and TRBJ1-3 gives the full variable domain: NSKVIQTPRYLVKGQGQKAKMRCIPEKGHPVVFWYQQNKNNEFKFLINFQNQEVLQQIDMTEKRFSAECPSNSPCSLEIQSSEAGDSALYLCASSPGGPGNTLYFGEGSRLIVV.

Worth noting for this clone: Genes and germline are mouse. With the read ending 1 residue before the CDR3 end, the germline J gene is used to fill in that end. The J gene is TRBJ2-4, the V gene TRBV3; possible D gene TRBD2, 5 bases. There are 13 residues in the CDR3. V was cut by 4 bases and J by 3 bases, with 8 bases left in between. Germline assignment: CDR1 SNHLY and CDR2 FYNGKV (reference sequence). The part of the CDR3 DNA that was read is TGTGCCAGCAGCTCCTCTGGGCAAAACACCTTGTAC. This sequence encodes CASSSSGQNTLY. The whole CDR3 is CASSSSGQNTLYF.

This clone was seen a handful of times. Mouse gene names and germline throughout. The missing CDR3 end, 1 residue past where the read stops, is filled in from the germline J gene. The genes are TRBV3 and TRBJ2-4; no definite D call. There are 13 residues in the CDR3. With 3 bases removed from V and 4 bases from J, the gap between germline ends came to 8 bases. Germline V gene data show CDR1 as SNHLY and CDR2 as FYNGKV (reference sequence). The chain's CDR3 is CASSLGSKNTLYF. The CDR3 DNA, read in part, is TGTGCCAGCAGCTTGGGCAGCAAAAACACCTTGTAC.

The table lists this clone with a few counts. Mouse gene names apply. Read data end 1 residue before the CDR3 end; the end is taken from the germline J gene. V is TRBV1 and J is TRBJ1-6; 10 positions match TRBD1. TRBJ1-6 is flagged as an ORF with uncertain function. The CDR3 is 15 residues long. CDR1 is NSQYPW, CDR2 LRSPGD, per germline (reference sequence). The V segment lost 3 bases and the J segment 6 bases; nucleotides outside the gene matches: 2. The CDR3 DNA, read in part, is TGCACCTGCAGTGCCCGGGACAGGGGTAATTCGCCCCTCTAC. Protein product: CTCSARDRGNSPLY. The full CDR3 protein reads CTCSARDRGNSPLYF.

About this clone itself: Germline and genes here are mouse. The CDR3 goes on 1 residue after the read ends, and that part is filled in from the germline J gene. Other DNA sequences in this specimen translate into the identical CDR3. V gene TRBV26 combines with J gene TRBJ1-4; D is unclear. Germline CDR1 is KGHPV and CDR2 is FQNQEV (reference sequence). The CDR3 totals 14 residues. V gave up 0 bases and J gave up 0 bases, with 2 bases separating them. The DNA read from the CDR3 is TGTGCCAGCAGTCTGTCCATTTCCAACGAAAGATTATTT. It codes for CASSLSISNERLF. The full CDR3 protein reads CASSLSISNERLFF.

This clone appeared a few times. Gene names refer to mouse genes. The observed sequence ends 1 residue before the CDR3 terminus, with the missing tail filled in from the germline J gene. This chain uses TRBV14 with TRBJ1-4; no clear D gene. Germline V lookup: CDR1 SGHDT, CDR2 FRDEAV. V was cut by 0 bases and J by 1 base, with 7 bases left in between. There are 15 residues in the CDR3. Partial CDR3 DNA: TGTGCCAGCAGTTTCTGGCGGAATTCCAACGAAAGATTATTT. Encoded protein: CASSFWRNSNERLF. The CDR3 reads in full as CASSFWRNSNERLFF.

Of note for this clone: Genes and germline are mouse. The read comes to an end 1 residue before the CDR3 does, leaving the germline J gene to fill in the end. This sequence joins TRBV26 and TRBJ1-1; perhaps TRBD1 as D (5 bases). V dropped 1 base and J dropped 0 bases, with 15 bases sitting between them. The CDR3 is 17 residues long. In germline, CDR1 is KGHPV, CDR2 FQNQEV (reference sequence). Here the CDR3 reads CASSLFPGKQANTEVFF. Partial CDR3 DNA: TGTGCCAGCAGTCTGTTTCCAGGGAAGCAGGCAAACACAGAAGTCTTC.

As concerns this clone: Germline and genes here are mouse. With the read ending 1 residue before the CDR3 end, the germline J gene is used to fill in that end. The chain is built from TRBV3 and TRBJ2-3, with 10 bases that match TRBD2. The V and J ends lost 5 bases and 3 bases, in that order; junction bases with no gene match: 2. This CDR3 has 14 amino acids. Germline-derived CDR1 and CDR2 are SNHLY and FYNGKV (reference sequence). The part of the CDR3 DNA that was read is TGTGCCAGCAGCCCACTGGGGGGGGCAGAAACGCTGTAT. It is translated as CASSPLGGAETLY. Given in full, the CDR3 is CASSPLGGAETLYF. The full variable domain, with the rest looked up from reference TRBV3 and TRBJ2-3, is GPKVLQIPSHQIIDMGQMVTLNCDPVSNHLYFYWYKQILGQQMEFLVNFYNGKVMEKSKLFKDQFSVERPDGSYFTLKIQPTALEDSAVYFCASSPLGGAETLYFGSGTRLTVL.

This clone occurred a few times. Germline and genes here are mouse. Read sequence stops 1 residue before the CDR3 end, and the germline J gene provides the missing end. The J gene is TRBJ1-4, the V gene TRBV26; D might be TRBD1 (5 bases). The germline CDR1 and CDR2 sequences are KGHPV and FQNQEV (reference sequence). This CDR3 is built from 15 residues. V lost 4 bases and J 3 bases, leaving 12 bases between the germline ends. The CDR3 is CASSPRKGPNERLFF. The part of the CDR3 DNA that was read is TGTGCCAGCAGTCCGCGGAAGGGGCCCAACGAAAGATTATTT.

In regard to this clone: The germline and genes are mouse ones. The CDR3 extends 1 residue past the end of the read, so its final part is completed from the germline J gene. The rearrangement joins TRBV3 to TRBJ2-5; tentative D call: TRBD2 (6 bases). The V end was cut by 3 bases, the J end by 8 bases, with 6 bases between. This CDR3 is 11 amino acids long. In germline, CDR1 is SNHLY, CDR2 FYNGKV (reference sequence). The sequenced CDR3 bases are TGTGCCAGCAGCTTGGGGGGCACCCAGTAC. It yields the protein CASSLGGTQY. The CDR3, in full, reads CASSLGGTQYF.

This clone was detected a few times. All gene names here are mouse names. The CDR3 end falls 1 residue outside the read, so it is completed with the germline J gene. The rearrangement links TRBV2 to TRBJ2-1; 9 bases align to TRBD1. V shed 1 base and J 3 bases; nucleotides not matched to a gene: 4. This CDR3 has 16 amino acids. Germline V lookup: CDR1 LGHNA, CDR2 YSYQKL. The part of the CDR3 DNA that was read is TGTGCCAGCAGCCAAGGTGGACAGGGGTTCTATGCTGAGCAGTTC. This gives the protein CASSQGGQGFYAEQF. The CDR3 in its entirety is CASSQGGQGFYAEQFF.

In regard to this clone: The genes are named according to mouse. Read coverage stops 1 residue before the CDR3 terminus; the germline J gene supplies the remainder. The chain couples TRBV13-1 to TRBJ1-3; a possible D gene is TRBD1 (5 bases). With 0 bases removed from V and 2 bases from J, the gap between germline ends came to 6 bases. Looked up from germline, CDR1 is NSHNY and CDR2 is SYGAGN. The CDR3 loop spans 14 amino acids. The CDR3: CASSDAQAGNTLYF. CDR3 DNA, as far as it was read: TGTGCCAGCAGTGATGCACAGGCTGGAAATACGCTCTAT.

This clone appeared a few times. Gene and germline names: mouse. With the read ending 1 residue before the CDR3 end, the germline J gene is used to fill in that end. This chain uses TRBV26 with TRBJ1-1, with D hard to call. Germline V CDR1 and CDR2: KGHPV, FQNQEV (reference sequence). V dropped 3 bases and J dropped 1 base, with 6 bases sitting between them. There are 13 residues in the CDR3. The covered CDR3 bases are TGTGCCAGCAGTCTCGGATTGAACACAGAAGTCTTC. Its protein product is CASSLGLNTEVF. The whole CDR3 region reads CASSLGLNTEVFF.

Notes on this clone: Genes and germline come from the mouse. The CDR3 goes on 1 residue after the read ends, and that part is filled in from the germline J gene. This rearrangement joins TRBV22 to TRBJ2-5; the table assigns TRBD2, which was not confirmed against the DNA. TRBV22 represents a pseudogene. CDR3 length: 14 amino acids. CDR3 loop: CADRTGGIQDTQYF. CDR3 DNA (partial): TGTGCCGACAGGACTGGGGGGATTCAAGACACCCAGTAC.

This clone came up a few times. The gene names here belong to mouse. The missing CDR3 end, 1 residue past where the read stops, is filled in from the germline J gene. J is TRBJ2-4 and V is TRBV23; the table's D call TRBD1 went unverified against the DNA. From germline, CDR1 is KGHTA and CDR2 FQNQQP. CDR3 length: 14 amino acids. CDR3 loop: CSSSQSGSQNTLYF. The CDR3 DNA, read in part, is TGCTCCAGCAGTCAATCAGGGAGTCAAAACACCTTGTAC.

As regards this clone: Gene names and germline refer to mouse. The sequenced fragment ends 1 residue before the CDR3 boundary, so the rest is inferred from the germline J gene. The chain links TRBV5 to TRBJ1-4; 8 bases map to TRBD1. This CDR3 comprises 13 residues. The germline V gene has CDR1 LGHNA and CDR2 YNLKQL (reference sequence). V dropped 8 bases and J dropped 7; count of bases not matched to a gene: 6. The sequenced part of the CDR3 DNA is TGTGCCAGCTGGGGACAGGTAGGCGAAAGATTATTT. Protein: CASWGQVGERLF. The CDR3 in its entirety is CASWGQVGERLFF.

Concerning this clone itself: Gene names are mouse gene names. The CDR3 extends 1 residue past the end of the read, so its final part is completed from the germline J gene. J is TRBJ2-4 and V is TRBV24; 10 nucleotides match TRBD1. Germline-derived CDR1 and CDR2 are KGHTA and FRNEEI. The CDR3 spans 15 residues. J lost 2 bases, V lost 9 bases, and 8 bases had no gene match. The CDR3 bases that were read are TGTGCCAGTTCGGGACAGGGGAAGGTTCAAAACACCTTGTAC. Amino acids: CASSGQGKVQNTLY. The whole CDR3 protein reads CASSGQGKVQNTLYF.

In the case of this clone: Genes here carry mouse names. The read halts 1 residue ahead of the CDR3 end, with the missing end drawn from the germline J gene. The chain employs TRBV12-1 and TRBJ1-6; TRBD1 agrees at 11 bases. TRBJ1-6 is given ORF status, its function remaining uncertain. Germline loops: CDR1 SGHSN, CDR2 HYEKVE. The CDR3 runs 17 residues. V was pared by 3 bases and J by 2 bases, with 5 bases of the junction left unmatched. The CDR3 is CASSNGQGATYNSPLYF. Incomplete CDR3 DNA: TGTGCCAGCTCTAACGGACAGGGGGCGACCTATAATTCGCCCCTCTAC.

Concerning this clone: Each gene name is a mouse one. The CDR3 end is not reached by the read, which stops 1 residue before it; the germline J gene fills it in. This sequence joins TRBV3 and TRBJ1-4, with 10 bases that match TRBD1. V lost 4 bases, J lost 6 bases, and 2 bases stayed unmatched. The CDR3 covers 14 residues. Germline-derived CDR1 and CDR2 are SNHLY and FYNGKV (reference sequence). The CDR3 loop reads CASSSGQGHERLFF. The sequenced part of the CDR3 DNA is TGTGCCAGCAGCTCGGGACAGGGGCACGAAAGATTATTT.

This clone is large in the sample. All gene names here are mouse names. The read ends 1 residue early relative to the CDR3; the germline J gene fills the gap. The rearrangement joins TRBV26 to TRBJ1-2; D gene unclear. Germline V gene sequence: CDR1 KGHPV, CDR2 FQNQEV (reference sequence). The ends were cut back, 1 base at V and 3 bases at J, with 3 bases in the middle. The CDR3 length is 12 residues. CDR3 DNA, as far as it was read: TGTGCCAGCAGTCTGTGGGACTCCGACTACACC. Its protein is CASSLWDSDYT. In full, the CDR3 reads CASSLWDSDYTF.

In the case of this clone: All gene names here are mouse names. The CDR3 goes on 1 residue after the read ends, and that part is filled in from the germline J gene. The chain is built from TRBV12-2 and TRBJ2-5, with 14 bases that match TRBD2. This CDR3 contains 18 residues. V lost 3 bases and J lost 0; bases outside the gene matches: 7. Germline CDR1 is SGHLS and CDR2 is HYDKME. Partial CDR3 DNA: TGTGCCAGCTCTTTCGGGACTGGGGGGGCGGTTAACCAAGACACCCAGTAC. Protein sequence: CASSFGTGGAVNQDTQY. The complete CDR3 reads CASSFGTGGAVNQDTQYF.

The table lists this clone with a few counts. Any gene name here is a mouse gene name. Read sequence stops 1 residue before the CDR3 end, and the germline J gene provides the missing end. This chain links TRBV13-1 with TRBJ1-2; TRBD1 might be the D (5 bases). The CDR3 consists of 15 residues. Deletions cut 2 bases from V and 4 bases from J, with 15 bases between. Germline V CDR1 and CDR2: NSHNY, SYGAGN. Here the CDR3 reads CASSDAPGEGSDYTF. Incomplete CDR3 DNA: TGTGCCAGCAGTGACGCCCCGGGGGAGGGCTCCGACTACACC.

This clone was observed a few times. These gene names are mouse names. Coverage ceases 1 residue before the CDR3 finishes, and the germline J gene fills in the end. This rearrangement joins TRBV26 to TRBJ2-1, with 10 bases that match TRBD1. The CDR3 runs to 14 residues. With V trimmed by 6 bases and J by 7 bases, 6 bases remained unmatched. Germline CDR1 KGHPV, CDR2 FQNQEV (reference sequence). The CDR3 bases that were read are TGTGCCAGCAGCCGACAGGGGGCGGGGGCTGAGCAGTTC. Protein: CASSRQGAGAEQF. The full CDR3 reads CASSRQGAGAEQFF.

In this sample, this clone turned up once. The gene names given are mouse names. The read falls 1 residue short of the CDR3 end, and the missing part is taken from the germline J gene. The same CDR3 also results from other DNA sequences found in this sample. V usage is TRBV26 and J usage is TRBJ1-1, with D uncertain. With 1 base removed from V and 1 base from J, the gap between germline ends came to 4 bases. Germline lookup yields CDR1 KGHPV and CDR2 FQNQEV (reference sequence). CDR3 size: 13 residues. CDR3 in amino acids: CASSLWGNTEVFF. Partial CDR3 DNA: TGTGCCAGCAGTCTGTGGGGGAACACAGAAGTCTTC.

This clone came up once. Mouse gene names and germline throughout. Read sequence stops 1 residue before the CDR3 end, and the germline J gene provides the missing end. The V and J genes are TRBV26 and TRBJ1-6; D might be TRBD1 (5 bases). TRBJ1-6 is assigned to the ORF class and has an uncertain function. The CDR3 runs 14 residues. Germline lookup yields CDR1 KGHPV and CDR2 FQNQEV (reference sequence). Trimming pared 6 bases from V and 3 bases from J, leaving 9 bases between. The CDR3 sequence: CASSPGGYNSPLYF. CDR3 bases read: TGTGCCAGCAGCCCGGGGGGCTATAATTCGCCCCTCTAC.

About this clone: Gene names and germline refer to mouse. The read is 1 residue too short to cover the CDR3 end, so that end is filled in from the germline J gene. The chain is built from TRBV26 and TRBJ1-4; 7 nucleotides align to TRBD1. V was pared by 4 bases and J by 5 bases, with 7 bases of the junction left unmatched. This CDR3 is built from 15 residues. Germline V lookup: CDR1 KGHPV, CDR2 FQNQEV (reference sequence). This CDR3 reads CASSPHRGVNERLFF. The CDR3 bases that were read are TGTGCCAGCAGTCCACACAGGGGTGTGAACGAAAGATTATTT.

On this clone itself: Genes here carry mouse names. The CDR3 end is not reached by the read, which stops 1 residue before it; the germline J gene fills it in. The V and J genes are TRBV19 and TRBJ2-2; TRBD2 agrees at 8 bases. The germline CDR1 and CDR2 sequences are FNHDT and SITEND (reference sequence). V lost 3 bases and J lost 4; bases outside the gene matches: 5. The CDR3 covers 15 residues. CDR3 bases read: TGTGCCAGCAGTAAACTGGGGGTTTTCACCGGGCAGCTCTAC. The encoded protein is CASSKLGVFTGQLY. The whole CDR3 protein is CASSKLGVFTGQLYF.

This clone showed up just a few times. Here the gene names and germline are mouse. The CDR3 goes on 1 residue after the read ends, and that part is filled in from the germline J gene. The chain links TRBV3 to TRBJ1-4, with TRBD1 matching over 9 bases. Trimming removed 3 bases from V and 7 bases from J; junction bases left unmatched: 6. CDR3 length equals 15 residues. Germline lookup yields CDR1 SNHLY and CDR2 FYNGKV (reference sequence). The CDR3 DNA, read in part, is TGTGCCAGCAGCTTTGGGACAGGGAGAGGCGAAAGATTATTT. Translation: CASSFGTGRGERLF. The whole CDR3 reads CASSFGTGRGERLFF.

This clone was seen a single time. Mouse names are used for the genes. The read halts 1 residue ahead of the CDR3 end, with the missing end drawn from the germline J gene. The chain carries TRBV13-1 and TRBJ2-3, with 7 bases fitting TRBD2. V shed 5 bases and J 0 bases; nucleotides not matched to a gene: 3. Germline CDR1 NSHNY, CDR2 SYGAGN. The CDR3 covers 14 residues. The sequenced part of the CDR3 DNA is TGTGCCAGCAGCCTGGGGGTTAGTGCAGAAACGCTGTAT. It is translated as CASSLGVSAETLY. The CDR3, in full, reads CASSLGVSAETLYF.